This T cell receptor (beta chain) was obtained from a study of sequential checkpoint blockade in melanoma. On the study more broadly: First-line arms were nivolumab then ipilimumab, or the reverse, randomized 1:1. After both sequences, patients received maintenance nivolumab.

Germline values: CDR1 SGHNT, CDR2 YYREEE (reference sequence). Deletions cut 4 bases from V and 2 bases from J, with 16 bases between. The CDR3 spans 15 residues. The method was immunoSEQ multiplex PCR; TCRdb's version includes in-frame clones alone and lacks a portion of them. This table has roughly 20,000 clones, roughly 72% appearing once. Treatment here: randomized to nivolumab then ipilimumab (arm A) or the reverse (arm B). None of the patients previously received DNA-damaging chemotherapy. Live CD3+CD8+ CD19− CD56− cells were sorted from PBMCs. The sequence was obtained from a human donor with melanoma. The chain links TRBV5-4 to TRBJ2-7; D is possibly TRBD2 (6 bases). The source was CD8+ T cells sorted from blood (inferred from file names), collected from a patient given nivolumab and ipilimumab in sequence. As DNA, the CDR3 is TGTGCCAGCAGCGTACGGGGACTTGGGACCTACGAGCAGTACTTC. This encodes CASSVRGLGTYEQYF.